Each of the 8 T cell receptor beta chains below was sequenced from the same sample in a study of regulatory T cells in long-lasting Graves disease. Time point defined: newly diagnosed GD, antithyroid drugs for less than 3 months. PBMCs were the source of the RNA used for TCR sequencing. Arm-PCR of CDR3 regions and iRepertoire HTBI primers were used to build TCR beta libraries. One entry per CDR3 protein, called by TCRdb with MiXCR from the multiplex PCR reads. The sample has approximately 440,000 distinct CDR3 sequences, roughly 15% seen once; the top ten hold 10% to 15%. This sample was also put to use in a study of T cells in Graves' hyperthyroidism and ophthalmopathy.

Here the sequenced sample was peripheral blood mononuclear cells (PBMCs), taken at new diagnosis, from a patient treated with antithyroid drugs. These receptors came from a man aged 40-49 years with Graves disease.

This clonotype has a count of ten or more. The V and J genes are TRBV2 and TRBJ2-7; 10 bases map to TRBD2. Per germline, CDR1 SNHLY and CDR2 FYNNEI. The CDR3 length is 17 residues. Germline trimming cut 0 bases from V and 0 bases from J; bases unmatched to any gene: 5. CDR3 in amino acids: CASSEALAGVLSYEQYF. The CDR3 DNA follows: TGTGCCAGCAGTGAAGCGCTAGCGGGAGTCCTCTCCTACGAGCAGTACTTC.

This sequence joins TRBV19 and TRBJ2-5; tentatively, D is TRBD2 (6 bases). CDR3 length equals 15 residues. The germline CDR1 and CDR2 sequences are LNHDA and SQIVND (reference sequence). Trimming shortened V by 1 base and J by 2 bases, and 11 bases separated the two germline ends. DNA of the CDR3: TGTGCCAGTAGTATAGGGGGACTCCGACAAGAGACCCAGTACTTC. Protein: CASSIGGLRQETQYF.

The genes are TRBV2 and TRBJ2-3; 11 bases map to TRBD1. The V and J ends lost 7 bases and 4 bases, in that order; junction bases with no gene match: 7. From germline, CDR1 is SNHLY and CDR2 FYNNEI. The CDR3 spans 15 residues. The CDR3 sequence: CASKLGQGASDTQYF. Here the CDR3 DNA reads TGTGCCAGCAAACTAGGACAGGGGGCGTCAGATACGCAGTATTTT.

This clonotype was counted between two and nine times. The CDR3 coding sequence is TGTGCCAGCAGTACACTAGCGGCGGGGACCGGGGAGCTGTTTTTT. The encoded protein is CASSTLAAGTGELFF. The chain links TRBV28 to TRBJ2-2, with TRBD2 matching 8 bases. V lost 5 bases, J lost 5 bases, and 7 bases stayed unmatched. In germline, CDR1 is MDHEN, CDR2 SYDVKM. The CDR3 covers 15 residues.

The genes are TRBV7-3 and TRBJ2-3; TRBD2 might be the D (6 bases). V lost 4 bases and J 0 bases, leaving 14 bases between the germline ends. The CDR3 is made up of 16 amino acids. CDR1 is SGHTA and CDR2 is FQGTGA in the germline V gene. CDR3 nucleotides: TGTGCCAGCAGCTCGGGACTGGACGCTAGCACAGATACGCAGTATTTT. It is translated as CASSSGLDASTDTQYF.

This clonotype was counted ten times or more. The rearrangement links TRBV2 to TRBJ2-7; possibly TRBD1 for D (6 bases). Trimming shortened V by 8 bases and J by 4 bases, and 21 bases separated the two germline ends. The V gene's germline CDR1 is SNHLY and CDR2 FYNNEI. This CDR3 comprises 15 residues. The chain's CDR3 is CASPSGGRGGYEQYF. CDR3 in DNA: TGTGCCAGCCCCTCCGGCGGCAGGGGTGGGTACGAGCAGTACTTC.

This clonotype has a count of ten or more. The V and J genes are TRBV30 and TRBJ2-2; 11 bases match TRBD2. V dropped 3 bases and J dropped 5; count of bases not matched to a gene: 5. The V gene's germline CDR1 is GTSNPN and CDR2 SVGIG (reference sequence). CDR3 length: 15 amino acids. CDR3: CAWSLLAGVTGELFF. The CDR3 nucleotides read TGTGCCTGGAGCTTACTAGCGGGAGTTACCGGGGAGCTGTTTTTT.

The chain couples TRBV7-9 to TRBJ2-5; TRBD1 is a possible D gene (6 bases). The CDR3 runs to 13 residues. Trimming removed 2 bases from V and 7 bases from J, with 11 bases in between. Germline CDR1 is SEHNR and CDR2 is FQNEAQ (reference sequence). CDR3 coding DNA: TGTGCCAGCAGCTTACAGGGGCATGTGACCCAGTACTTC. Amino acid sequence: CASSLQGHVTQYF.